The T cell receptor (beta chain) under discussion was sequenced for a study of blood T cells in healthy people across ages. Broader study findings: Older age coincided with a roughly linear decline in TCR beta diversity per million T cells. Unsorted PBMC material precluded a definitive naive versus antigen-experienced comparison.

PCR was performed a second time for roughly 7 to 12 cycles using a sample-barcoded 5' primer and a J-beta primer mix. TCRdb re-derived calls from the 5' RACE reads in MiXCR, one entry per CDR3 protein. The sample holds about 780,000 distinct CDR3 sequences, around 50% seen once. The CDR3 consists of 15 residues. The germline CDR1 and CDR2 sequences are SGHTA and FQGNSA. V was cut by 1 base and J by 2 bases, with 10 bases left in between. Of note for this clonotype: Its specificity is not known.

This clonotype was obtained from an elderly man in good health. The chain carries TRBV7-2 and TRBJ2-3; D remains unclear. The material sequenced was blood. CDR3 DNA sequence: TGTGCCAGCAGCTTAGGCCCCAGCCCCACAGATACGCAGTATTTT. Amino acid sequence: CASSLGPSPTDTQYF.